This T cell receptor (beta chain) was recovered during a study of CD8 T cells in Susac syndrome. Study conclusions and caveats: It was acknowledged in the study that the number of individuals who were included in its TCR sequencing and HLA analysis was relatively small.

Germline V gene lookup returns CDR1 MNHEY and CDR2 SMNVEV (reference sequence). V was shortened by 7 bases and J by 0 bases, with 12 bases between the two germline ends. The CDR3 has 15 amino acids. A word on this clonotype: Its antigen is unknown.

Sequencing of TCR beta was performed on blood CD8+ T cells and on blood CD4+ T cells. Purification of the CD8+ and CD4+ T cells relied on negative isolation, and TEMRA cells underwent FACS enrichment. RNA was extracted with the RNeasy kit, and a quantity of about 0.5 to 1 ug was reverse transcribed using random hexamers. Coverage of TCR beta CDR3 amplification by immunoSEQ multiplex PCR extended to 54 Vbeta and 13 Jbeta. TCRdb used MiXCR to reprocess the immunoSEQ multiplex PCR reads, holding one entry per CDR3 protein. The sample lists fewer than 300,000 distinct CDR3 sequences, around 84% seen once, with approximately 0.11% in the top ten.

The sample consisted of CD8+ T cells from PBMCs. This chain joins TRBV27 and TRBJ1-4, with unresolved D. The TCR was taken from a human donor with multiple sclerosis. CDR3 in amino acids: CASMRRKATNEKLFF. The CDR3 bases are TGTGCCAGCATGCGGCGTAAAGCAACTAATGAAAAACTGTTTTTT.